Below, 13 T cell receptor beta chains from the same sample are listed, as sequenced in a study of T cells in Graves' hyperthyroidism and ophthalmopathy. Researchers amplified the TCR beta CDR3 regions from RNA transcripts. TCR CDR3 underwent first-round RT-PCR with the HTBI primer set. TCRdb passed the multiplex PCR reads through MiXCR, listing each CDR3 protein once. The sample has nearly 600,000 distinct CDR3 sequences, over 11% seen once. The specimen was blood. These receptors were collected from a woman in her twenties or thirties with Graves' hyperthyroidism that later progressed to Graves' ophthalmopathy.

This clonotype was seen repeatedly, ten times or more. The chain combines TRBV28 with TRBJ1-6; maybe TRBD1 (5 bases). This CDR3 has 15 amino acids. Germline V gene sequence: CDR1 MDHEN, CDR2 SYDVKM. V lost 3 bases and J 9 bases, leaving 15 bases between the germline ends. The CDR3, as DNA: TGTGCCAGCAGTTTCCCTCGGACATCTGGTTCACCCCTCCACTTT. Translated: CASSFPRTSGSPLHF.

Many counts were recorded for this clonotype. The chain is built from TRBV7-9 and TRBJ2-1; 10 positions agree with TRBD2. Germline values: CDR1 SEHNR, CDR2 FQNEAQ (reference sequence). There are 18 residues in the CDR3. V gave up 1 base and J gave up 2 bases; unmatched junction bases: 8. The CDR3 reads CASSLEVLAGDPYNEQFF. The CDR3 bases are TGTGCCAGCAGCTTAGAGGTCCTAGCGGGAGATCCCTACAATGAGCAGTTCTTC.

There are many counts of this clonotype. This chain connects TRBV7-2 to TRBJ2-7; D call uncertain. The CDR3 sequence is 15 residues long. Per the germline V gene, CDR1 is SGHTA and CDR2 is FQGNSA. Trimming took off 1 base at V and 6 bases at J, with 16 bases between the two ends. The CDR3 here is CASSLDEWLGAEQYF. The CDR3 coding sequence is TGTGCCAGCAGCTTAGATGAGTGGCTAGGTGCCGAGCAGTACTTC. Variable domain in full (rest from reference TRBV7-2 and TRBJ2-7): GAGVSQSPSNKVTEKGKDVELRCDPISGHTALYWYRQSLGQGLEFLIYFQGNSAPDKSGLPSDRFSAERTGGSVSTLTIQRTQQEDSAVYLCASSLDEWLGAEQYFGPGTRLTVT.

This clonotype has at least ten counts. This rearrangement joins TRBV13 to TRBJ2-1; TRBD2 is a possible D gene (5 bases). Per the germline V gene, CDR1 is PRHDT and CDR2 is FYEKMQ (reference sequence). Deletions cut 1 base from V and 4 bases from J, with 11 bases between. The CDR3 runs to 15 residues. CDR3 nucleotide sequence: TGTGCCAGCAGCTTAGCGGGGTGGGGATACAATGAGCAGTTCTTC. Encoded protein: CASSLAGWGYNEQFF.

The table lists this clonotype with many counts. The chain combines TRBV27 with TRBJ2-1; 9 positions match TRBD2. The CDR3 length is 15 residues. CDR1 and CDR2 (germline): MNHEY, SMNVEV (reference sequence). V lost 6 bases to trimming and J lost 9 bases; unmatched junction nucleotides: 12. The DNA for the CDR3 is TGTGCCAGCAGACCTGGGACTAGCACCTCATTTGAGCAGTTCTTC. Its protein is CASRPGTSTSFEQFF.

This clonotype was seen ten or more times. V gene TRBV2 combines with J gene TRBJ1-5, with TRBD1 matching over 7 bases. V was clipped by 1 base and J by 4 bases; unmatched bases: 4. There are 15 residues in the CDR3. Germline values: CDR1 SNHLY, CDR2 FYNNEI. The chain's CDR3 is CASSEGQGVNQPQHF. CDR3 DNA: TGTGCCAGCAGTGAAGGGCAGGGGGTAAATCAGCCCCAGCATTTT.

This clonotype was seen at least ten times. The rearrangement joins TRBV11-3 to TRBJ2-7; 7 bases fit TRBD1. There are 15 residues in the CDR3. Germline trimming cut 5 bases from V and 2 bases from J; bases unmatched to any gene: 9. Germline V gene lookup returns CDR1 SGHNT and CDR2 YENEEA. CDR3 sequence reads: CASSLLTGPPYEQYF. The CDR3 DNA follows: TGTGCCAGCAGCCTACTGACAGGGCCCCCCTACGAGCAGTACTTC.

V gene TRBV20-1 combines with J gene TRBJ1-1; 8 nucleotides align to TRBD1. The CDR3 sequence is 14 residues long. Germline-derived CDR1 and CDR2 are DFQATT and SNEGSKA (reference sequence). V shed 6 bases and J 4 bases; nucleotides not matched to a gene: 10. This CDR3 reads CSAPLTGVATEAFF. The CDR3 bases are TGCAGTGCCCCTCTGACAGGGGTCGCCACTGAAGCTTTCTTT.

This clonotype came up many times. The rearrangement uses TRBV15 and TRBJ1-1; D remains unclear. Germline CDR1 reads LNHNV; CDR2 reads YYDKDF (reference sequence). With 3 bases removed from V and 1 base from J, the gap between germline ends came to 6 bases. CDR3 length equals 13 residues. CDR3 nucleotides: TGTGCCACCAGCAGGTTGGGGAACACTGAAGCTTTCTTT. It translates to CATSRLGNTEAFF.

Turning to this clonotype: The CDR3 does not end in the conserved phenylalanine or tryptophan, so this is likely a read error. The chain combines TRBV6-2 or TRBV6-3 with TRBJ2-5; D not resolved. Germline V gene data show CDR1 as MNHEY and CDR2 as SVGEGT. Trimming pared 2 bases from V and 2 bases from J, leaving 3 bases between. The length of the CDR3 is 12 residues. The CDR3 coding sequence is TGTGCCAGCAGTTACGGTCAAGAGACCCAGTACCTC. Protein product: CASSYGQETQYL.

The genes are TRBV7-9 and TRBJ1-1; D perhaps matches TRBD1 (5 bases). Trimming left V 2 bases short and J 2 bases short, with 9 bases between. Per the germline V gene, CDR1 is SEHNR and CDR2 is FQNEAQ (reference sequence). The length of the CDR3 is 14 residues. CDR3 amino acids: CASSLKDINTEAFF. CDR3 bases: TGTGCCAGCAGCTTAAAGGACATAAACACTGAAGCTTTCTTT.

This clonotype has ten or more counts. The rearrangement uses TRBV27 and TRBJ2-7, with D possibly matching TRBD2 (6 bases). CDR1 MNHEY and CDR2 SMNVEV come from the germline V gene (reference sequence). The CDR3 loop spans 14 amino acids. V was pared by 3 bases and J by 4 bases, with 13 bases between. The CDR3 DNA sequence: TGTGCCAGCAGTTTCACGGGAGTTTCGTACGAGCAGTACTTC. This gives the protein CASSFTGVSYEQYF.

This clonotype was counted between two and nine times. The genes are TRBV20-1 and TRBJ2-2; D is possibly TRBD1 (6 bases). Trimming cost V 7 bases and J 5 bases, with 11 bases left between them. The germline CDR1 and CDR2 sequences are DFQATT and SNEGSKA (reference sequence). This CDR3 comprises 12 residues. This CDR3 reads CSEQGMTGELFF. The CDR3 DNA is TGCAGTGAGCAGGGGATGACCGGGGAGCTGTTTTTT.